This is a list of T cell receptor beta chains from one sample in a study of regulatory T cells in long-lasting Graves disease. In TCRdb, the multiplex PCR reads were re-called with MiXCR into one record per CDR3 protein. Here the sample spans 350,000 to 450,000 distinct CDR3 sequences, 23% being singletons. The starting material was peripheral blood mononuclear cells (PBMCs), obtained when the disease was refractory, from a patient treated with antithyroid drugs. The source is a middle-aged woman with Graves disease. Each CDR3 is given with its conserved first and last residue. Each record gives: clone size, J gene, V gene, D gene, CDR3 protein, CDR3 DNA. A D gene is named only where the DNA matches it firmly. Not every row has a clone size; where given, it reads once, few, many or a size class.

clone size: many
J gene: TRBJ2-6
V gene: TRBV5-1
D gene: TRBD1
CDR3 protein: CASSQGQGGSGANVLTF
CDR3 DNA: TGCGCCAGCAGCCAGGGACAGGGGGGCTCTGGGGCCAACGTCCTGACTTTC

clone size: few
J gene: TRBJ2-7
V gene: TRBV27
D gene: .
CDR3 protein: CASSQAGRGYEQYF
CDR3 DNA: TGTGCCAGCAGTCAAGCGGGTAGAGGCTACGAGCAGTACTTC

clone size: many
J gene: TRBJ2-7
V gene: TRBV28
D gene: .
CDR3 protein: CASSRRALPGRIHEQYF
CDR3 DNA: TGTGCCAGCAGTAGGAGAGCCCTCCCTGGGAGAATCCACGAGCAGTACTTC

clone size: few
J gene: TRBJ2-1
V gene: TRBV12-3/TRBV12-4
D gene: TRBD2
CDR3 protein: CASTMTSGSGGEQFF
CDR3 DNA: TGTGCCAGCACCATGACTAGCGGGAGCGGGGGTGAGCAGTTCTTC

clone size: many
J gene: TRBJ1-1
V gene: TRBV29-1
D gene: .
CDR3 protein: CSVSGTYTEAFF
CDR3 DNA: TGCAGCGTTTCCGGGACCTACACTGAAGCTTTCTTT

clone size: .
J gene: TRBJ1-1
V gene: TRBV5-1
D gene: .
CDR3 protein: CASSLDRQNGEAFF
CDR3 DNA: TGCGCCAGCAGCTTAGACAGACAAAATGGTGAAGCTTTCTTT

clone size: many
J gene: TRBJ1-1
V gene: TRBV28
D gene: TRBD1
CDR3 protein: CASSGRTGNYEAFF
CDR3 DNA: TGTGCCAGCAGCGGCCGGACAGGGAATTATGAAGCTTTCTTT

clone size: .
J gene: TRBJ1-5
V gene: TRBV20-1
D gene: .
CDR3 protein: CSAIAWGLPYNQPQHF
CDR3 DNA: TGCAGCGCCATCGCTTGGGGGCTACCATACAATCAGCCCCAGCATTTT

clone size: once
J gene: TRBJ2-7
V gene: TRBV20-1
D gene: .
CDR3 protein: CSARDLLGEQYF
CDR3 DNA: TGCAGTGCTAGAGATCTCTTGGGGGAGCAGTACTTC

clone size: few
J gene: TRBJ1-1
V gene: TRBV7-9
D gene: .
CDR3 protein: CASSHVAPWYGLNTEAFF
CDR3 DNA: TGTGCCAGCAGCCACGTAGCCCCATGGTATGGGTTGAACACTGAAGCTTTCTTT

clone size: many
J gene: TRBJ2-2
V gene: TRBV27
D gene: .
CDR3 protein: CASSFTPSAGRDGELFF
CDR3 DNA: TGTGCCAGCAGTTTCACACCGAGCGCAGGGAGAGACGGGGAGCTGTTTTTT

clone size: .
J gene: TRBJ2-2
V gene: TRBV7-9
D gene: .
CDR3 protein: CASRPGQNTGELFF
CDR3 DNA: TGTGCCAGCAGGCCGGGACAGAACACCGGGGAGCTGTTTTTT

clone size: few
J gene: TRBJ2-2
V gene: TRBV6-1
D gene: .
CDR3 protein: CASNQGKTGELFF
CDR3 DNA: TGTGCCAGCAATCAGGGAAAAACCGGGGAGCTGTTTTTT

clone size: .
J gene: TRBJ2-7
V gene: TRBV10-2
D gene: .
CDR3 protein: CASSDSGLRTYEQYF
CDR3 DNA: TGCGCCAGCAGTGATAGTGGACTTCGGACCTACGAGCAGTACTTC

clone size: many
J gene: TRBJ1-2
V gene: TRBV7-8
D gene: .
CDR3 protein: CASSLESINYGYTF
CDR3 DNA: TGTGCCAGCAGCTTAGAATCGATAAACTATGGCTACACCTTC

clone size: .
J gene: TRBJ1-4
V gene: TRBV6-1
D gene: .
CDR3 protein: CASTYGPDSLGEKLFF
CDR3 DNA: TGTGCCAGCACCTACGGGCCGGACAGCCTTGGAGAAAAACTGTTTTTT

clone size: many
J gene: TRBJ2-5
V gene: TRBV28
D gene: TRBD2
CDR3 protein: CASSLLRLAEETQYF
CDR3 DNA: TGTGCCAGCAGTTTACTGAGACTAGCGGAAGAGACCCAGTACTTC

clone size: .
J gene: TRBJ1-1
V gene: TRBV3-1
D gene: .
CDR3 protein: CASSPPRRTTNTEAFF
CDR3 DNA: TGTGCCAGCAGCCCCCCCCGGAGGACCACGAACACTGAAGCTTTCTTT

clone size: few
J gene: TRBJ1-1
V gene: TRBV15
D gene: .
CDR3 protein: CATSRSPDSLSNTEAFF
CDR3 DNA: TGTGCCACCAGCAGATCTCCGGACAGTCTGTCGAACACTGAAGCTTTCTTT

clone size: .
J gene: TRBJ2-5
V gene: TRBV5-1
D gene: .
CDR3 protein: CASSWGLEGWETQYF
CDR3 DNA: TGCGCCAGCAGCTGGGGACTGGAGGGCTGGGAGACCCAGTACTTC

clone size: .
J gene: TRBJ2-3
V gene: TRBV29-1
D gene: TRBD1
CDR3 protein: CSVVATGGIDTQYF
CDR3 DNA: TGCAGCGTTGTAGCGACAGGGGGAATAGATACGCAGTATTTT

clone size: .
J gene: TRBJ2-7
V gene: TRBV15
D gene: .
CDR3 protein: CATSRDSRRTYEQYF
CDR3 DNA: TGTGCCACCAGCAGAGATTCCAGGAGGACCTACGAGCAGTACTTC

clone size: .
J gene: TRBJ2-2
V gene: TRBV24-1
D gene: TRBD2
CDR3 protein: CATSDTSGRVTGELFF
CDR3 DNA: TGTGCCACCAGTGATACAAGCGGGAGGGTCACCGGGGAGCTGTTTTTT

clone size: many
J gene: TRBJ2-7
V gene: TRBV10-3
D gene: .
CDR3 protein: CAISEGIWIVGNFSSYEQYF
CDR3 DNA: TGTGCCATCAGTGAGGGTATTTGGATAGTGGGGAACTTCAGCTCCTACGAGCAGTACTTC

clone size: many
J gene: TRBJ2-2
V gene: TRBV28
D gene: TRBD1
CDR3 protein: CASNTRQGARGELFF
CDR3 DNA: TGTGCCAGCAACACCAGACAGGGGGCGCGTGGGGAGCTGTTTTTT

clone size: .
J gene: TRBJ2-2
V gene: TRBV20-1
D gene: TRBD1
CDR3 protein: CSARGRQGANTGELFF
CDR3 DNA: TGCAGTGCTAGAGGCAGACAGGGGGCGAACACCGGGGAGCTGTTTTTT

clone size: .
J gene: TRBJ2-1
V gene: TRBV7-9
D gene: TRBD2
CDR3 protein: CASSTGLASYEQFF
CDR3 DNA: TGTGCCAGCAGCACGGGACTAGCGTCCTATGAGCAGTTCTTC

clone size: few
J gene: TRBJ1-3
V gene: TRBV6-5
D gene: .
CDR3 protein: CASSYAARLAGNTVYF
CDR3 DNA: TGTGCCAGCAGTTATGCGGCCAGGTTGGCTGGAAACACCGTATATTTT

clone size: .
J gene: TRBJ2-2
V gene: TRBV7-8
D gene: TRBD1
CDR3 protein: CASSLLDRGGVGKLFF
CDR3 DNA: TGTGCCAGCAGCTTACTCGACAGGGGGGGGGTCGGGAAGCTGTTTTTT

clone size: .
J gene: TRBJ2-7
V gene: TRBV29-1
D gene: .
CDR3 protein: CSVVVGSYEQYF
CDR3 DNA: TGCAGCGTTGTTGTGGGCTCCTACGAGCAGTACTTC

clone size: many
J gene: TRBJ1-1
V gene: TRBV2
D gene: .
CDR3 protein: CASMVGRGTEAFF
CDR3 DNA: TGTGCCAGCATGGTCGGCAGGGGCACTGAAGCTTTCTTT

clone size: many
J gene: TRBJ1-4
V gene: TRBV7-8
D gene: TRBD1
CDR3 protein: CASSLRTGTNEKLFF
CDR3 DNA: TGTGCCAGCAGCTTACGGACAGGGACTAATGAAAAACTGTTTTTT

clone size: few
J gene: TRBJ2-5
V gene: TRBV6-1
D gene: .
CDR3 protein: CASSTPFEGWETQYF
CDR3 DNA: TGTGCCAGCAGTACCCCCTTTGAGGGATGGGAGACCCAGTACTTC

clone size: many
J gene: TRBJ2-7
V gene: TRBV12-3/TRBV12-4
D gene: .
CDR3 protein: CASSLLWDRTYEQYF
CDR3 DNA: TGTGCCAGCAGTTTACTCTGGGACCGAACCTACGAGCAGTACTTC

clone size: .
J gene: TRBJ1-4
V gene: TRBV18
D gene: .
CDR3 protein: CASSPTGPKSEKLFF
CDR3 DNA: TGTGCCAGCTCACCGACGGGCCCGAAGTCCGAAAAACTGTTTTTT

clone size: few
J gene: TRBJ2-4
V gene: TRBV5-6
D gene: .
CDR3 protein: CASSMYSSKNIQYF
CDR3 DNA: TGTGCCAGCAGTATGTACAGTAGCAAAAACATTCAGTACTTC

clone size: few
J gene: TRBJ2-7
V gene: TRBV27
D gene: TRBD1
CDR3 protein: CASSRTGQVLYEQYF
CDR3 DNA: TGTGCCAGCAGTCGGACGGGACAGGTGCTTTACGAGCAGTACTTC

clone size: many
J gene: TRBJ1-6
V gene: TRBV3-1
D gene: TRBD1
CDR3 protein: CASSPGQGGSPLHF
CDR3 DNA: TGTGCCAGCAGCCCGGGACAGGGTGGGTCACCCCTCCACTTT

clone size: .
J gene: TRBJ2-5
V gene: TRBV4-1
D gene: .
CDR3 protein: CASSQDDSSLVGTQYF
CDR3 DNA: TGCGCCAGCAGCCAAGATGACAGTAGCCTGGTTGGGACCCAGTACTTC

clone size: many
J gene: TRBJ2-5
V gene: TRBV3-1
D gene: .
CDR3 protein: CASSQVSTGETQYF
CDR3 DNA: TGTGCCAGCAGCCAAGTTTCGACGGGAGAGACCCAGTACTTC

clone size: many
J gene: TRBJ2-2
V gene: TRBV6-1
D gene: .
CDR3 protein: CASTANRSPNTGELFF
CDR3 DNA: TGTGCCAGCACCGCTAATCGAAGCCCGAACACCGGGGAGCTGTTTTTT

clone size: .
J gene: TRBJ2-7
V gene: TRBV4-1
D gene: .
CDR3 protein: CASSQGGSKTGGEQYF
CDR3 DNA: TGCGCCAGCAGCCAAGGCGGTTCAAAGACAGGTGGCGAGCAGTACTTC

clone size: few
J gene: TRBJ1-4
V gene: TRBV7-6
D gene: TRBD1
CDR3 protein: CASSPYQRDSALNEKLFF
CDR3 DNA: TGTGCCAGCAGCCCCTACCAAAGGGACAGTGCTCTTAATGAAAAACTGTTTTTT

clone size: .
J gene: TRBJ2-7
V gene: TRBV7-9
D gene: TRBD2
CDR3 protein: CASSSLAAAYEQYF
CDR3 DNA: TGTGCCAGCAGCTCGCTAGCGGCGGCCTACGAGCAGTACTTC

clone size: few
J gene: TRBJ2-7
V gene: TRBV7-9
D gene: .
CDR3 protein: CASRPLFSSYEQYF
CDR3 DNA: TGTGCCAGCAGACCGCTTTTTAGCTCCTACGAGCAGTACTTC

clone size: many
J gene: TRBJ1-2
V gene: TRBV2
D gene: .
CDR3 protein: CASSVETENGYTF
CDR3 DNA: TGTGCCAGCAGTGTGGAGACAGAGAATGGCTACACCTTC

clone size: few
J gene: TRBJ1-1
V gene: TRBV6-1
D gene: TRBD1
CDR3 protein: CASRGQGAGNTEAFF
CDR3 DNA: TGTGCCAGCAGAGGACAGGGGGCGGGAAACACTGAAGCTTTCTTT

clone size: .
J gene: TRBJ2-7
V gene: TRBV6-1
D gene: .
CDR3 protein: CASSKVDGPYKQYF
CDR3 DNA: TGTGCCAGCAGCAAAGTCGACGGACCCTACAAGCAGTACTTC

clone size: .
J gene: TRBJ2-1
V gene: TRBV12-3/TRBV12-4
D gene: .
CDR3 protein: CASSLPRIQYNEQFF
CDR3 DNA: TGTGCCAGCAGTTTACCGCGGATACAATACAATGAGCAGTTCTTC

clone size: .
J gene: TRBJ2-2
V gene: TRBV10-3
D gene: .
CDR3 protein: CAISAGSYDTGELFF
CDR3 DNA: TGTGCCATCAGTGCCGGCAGTTACGACACCGGGGAGCTGTTTTTT

clone size: many
J gene: TRBJ1-1
V gene: TRBV29-1
D gene: .
CDR3 protein: CSAHPDVDTEAFF
CDR3 DNA: TGCAGCGCCCACCCTGACGTTGACACTGAAGCTTTCTTT

clone size: many
J gene: TRBJ2-2
V gene: TRBV10-3
D gene: .
CDR3 protein: CAIRGNTGELFF
CDR3 DNA: TGTGCCATCAGGGGAAACACCGGGGAGCTGTTTTTT

clone size: few
J gene: TRBJ2-2
V gene: TRBV10-3
D gene: TRBD2
CDR3 protein: CAISARLAGKPTGELFF
CDR3 DNA: TGTGCCATCAGCGCCCGGCTAGCGGGTAAGCCTACCGGGGAGCTGTTTTTT

clone size: .
J gene: TRBJ1-1
V gene: TRBV7-9
D gene: .
CDR3 protein: CASSLDRMNTEAFF
CDR3 DNA: TGTGCCAGCAGCTTAGATAGGATGAACACTGAAGCTTTCTTT

clone size: many
J gene: TRBJ2-5
V gene: TRBV20-1
D gene: .
CDR3 protein: CSVNGRRLQETQYF
CDR3 DNA: TGCAGTGTTAACGGCCGGCGCCTCCAAGAGACCCAGTACTTC

clone size: many
J gene: TRBJ1-5
V gene: TRBV2
D gene: .
CDR3 protein: CASSGPRANQPQHF
CDR3 DNA: TGTGCCAGCAGTGGCCCCAGGGCTAATCAGCCCCAGCATTTT

clone size: many
J gene: TRBJ1-1
V gene: TRBV6-1
D gene: .
CDR3 protein: CASSEEDSLNTEAFF
CDR3 DNA: TGTGCCAGCAGTGAAGAAGACAGCTTGAACACTGAAGCTTTCTTT

clone size: .
J gene: TRBJ2-1
V gene: TRBV11-2
D gene: .
CDR3 protein: CASSSDHTYNEQFF
CDR3 DNA: TGTGCCAGCAGCTCGGACCACACCTACAATGAGCAGTTCTTC

clone size: .
J gene: TRBJ2-7
V gene: TRBV28
D gene: TRBD2
CDR3 protein: CASSAYLAGDNEQYF
CDR3 DNA: TGTGCCAGCAGTGCTTATCTAGCGGGAGATAACGAGCAGTACTTC

clone size: many
J gene: TRBJ1-4
V gene: TRBV7-9
D gene: TRBD1
CDR3 protein: CASSPTGQGVEKLFF
CDR3 DNA: TGTGCCAGCAGCCCAACAGGACAGGGGGTTGAAAAACTGTTTTTT